The source of this T cell receptor beta chain is a study of T cell repertoires in cytomegalovirus infection. Turning to the study itself: Recently identified HLA-C-restricted CMV epitopes were used, and well-studied HLA-B-restricted CMV epitopes were used as well. A matching HLA type, together with CMV infection, was signaled by public TCR beta signatures.

General observations from the study: The response measured ex vivo was dominated by TCR beta clonotypes (HLA-C-restricted and CMV-specific). CMV carriers having the relevant HLA were flagged by cumulative public TCR beta family frequency.

The sample holds a few counts of this clonotype. Its antigen is undetermined. MiXCR, run by TCRdb on the reads, gives a single entry per CDR3 protein. The sample holds 60,000 to 75,000 distinct CDR3 sequences, about 30% seen once. Material: CD8+ T cells from cultured PBMCs, obtained from culture after CMV antigen stimulation. This sequence originates from a human donor in good health (CMV status not recorded). Some clones in this sample may be carry-over from other donors' samples.

The CDR3 loop reads CASSFMPAGDEQFF. The CDR3 DNA sequence: TGTGCCAGCAGTTTCATGCCAGCGGGGGATGAGCAGTTCTTC. The V and J genes are TRBV27 and TRBJ2-1; 8 bases align to TRBD2. CDR1 is MNHEY, CDR2 SMNVEV, per germline (reference sequence). The junction had 6 bases not matched to a gene; V was cut back by 3 bases and J by 8 bases. The CDR3 has 14 amino acids.